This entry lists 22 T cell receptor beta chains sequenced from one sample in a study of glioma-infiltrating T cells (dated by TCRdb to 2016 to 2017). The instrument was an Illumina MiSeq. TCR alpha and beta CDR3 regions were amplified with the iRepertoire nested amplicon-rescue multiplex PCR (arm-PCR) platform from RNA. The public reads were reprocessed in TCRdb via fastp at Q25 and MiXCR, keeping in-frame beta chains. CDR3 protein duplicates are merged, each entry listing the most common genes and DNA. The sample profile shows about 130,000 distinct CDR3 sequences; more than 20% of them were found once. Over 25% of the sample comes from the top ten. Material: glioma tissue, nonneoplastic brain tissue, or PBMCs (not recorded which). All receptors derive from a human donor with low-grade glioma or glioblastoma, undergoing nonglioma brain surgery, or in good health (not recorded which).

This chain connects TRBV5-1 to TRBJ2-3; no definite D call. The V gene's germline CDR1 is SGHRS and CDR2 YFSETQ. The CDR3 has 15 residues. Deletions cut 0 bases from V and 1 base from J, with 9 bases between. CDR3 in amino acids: CASSLEKGGTDTQYF. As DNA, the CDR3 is TGCGCCAGCAGCTTGGAGAAAGGTGGCACAGATACGCAGTATTTT.

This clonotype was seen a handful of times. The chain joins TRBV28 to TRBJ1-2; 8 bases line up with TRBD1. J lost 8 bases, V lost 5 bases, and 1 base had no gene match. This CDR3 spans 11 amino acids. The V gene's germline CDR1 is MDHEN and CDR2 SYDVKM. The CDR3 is CASSNRGGYTF. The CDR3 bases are TGTGCCAGCAGTAACAGGGGGGGCTACACCTTC.

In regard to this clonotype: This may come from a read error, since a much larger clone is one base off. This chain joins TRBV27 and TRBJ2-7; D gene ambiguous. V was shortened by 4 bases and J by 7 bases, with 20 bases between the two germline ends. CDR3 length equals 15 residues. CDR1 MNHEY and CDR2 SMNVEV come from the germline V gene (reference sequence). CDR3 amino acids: CASSSTYWATAEQYV. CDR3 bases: TGTGCCAGCAGTTCAACCTACTGGGCGACGGCTGAGCAGTACGTC.

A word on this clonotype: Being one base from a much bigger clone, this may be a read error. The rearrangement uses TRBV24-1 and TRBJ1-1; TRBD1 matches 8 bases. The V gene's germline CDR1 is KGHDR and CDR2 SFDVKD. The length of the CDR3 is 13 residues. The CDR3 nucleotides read TGTGCCACAACTCAGGGGGCAGGCACTGAAGCTCTCTTT. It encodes CATTQGAGTEALF.

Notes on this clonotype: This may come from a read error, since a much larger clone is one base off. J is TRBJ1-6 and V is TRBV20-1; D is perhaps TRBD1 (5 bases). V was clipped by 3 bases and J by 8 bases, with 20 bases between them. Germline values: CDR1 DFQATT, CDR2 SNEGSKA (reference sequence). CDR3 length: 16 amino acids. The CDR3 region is CSASYNWALGDSPLHF. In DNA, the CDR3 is TGCAGTGCTAGCTACAACTGGGCGTTAGGGGATTCACCCCTCCACTTT.

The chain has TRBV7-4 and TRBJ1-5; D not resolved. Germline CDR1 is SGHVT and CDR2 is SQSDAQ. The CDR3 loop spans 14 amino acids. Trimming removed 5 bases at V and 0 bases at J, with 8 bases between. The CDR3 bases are TGTGCCAGCAGCGGGGAGTATAGCAATCAGCCCCAGCATTTT. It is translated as CASSGEYSNQPQHF.

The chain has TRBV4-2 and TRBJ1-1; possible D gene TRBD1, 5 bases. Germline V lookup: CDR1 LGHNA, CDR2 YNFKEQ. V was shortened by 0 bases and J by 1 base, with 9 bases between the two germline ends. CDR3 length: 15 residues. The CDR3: CASSQEGTRNTEAFF. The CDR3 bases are TGTGCCAGCAGCCAAGAAGGGACGCGGAACACTGAAGCTTTCTTT.

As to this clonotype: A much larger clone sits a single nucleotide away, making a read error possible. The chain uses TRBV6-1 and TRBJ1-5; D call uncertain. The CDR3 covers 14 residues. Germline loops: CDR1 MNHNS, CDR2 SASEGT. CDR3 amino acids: CASSDINSNQPHHF. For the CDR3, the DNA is TGTGCCAGCAGTGACATTAATAGCAATCAGCCCCATCATTTT.

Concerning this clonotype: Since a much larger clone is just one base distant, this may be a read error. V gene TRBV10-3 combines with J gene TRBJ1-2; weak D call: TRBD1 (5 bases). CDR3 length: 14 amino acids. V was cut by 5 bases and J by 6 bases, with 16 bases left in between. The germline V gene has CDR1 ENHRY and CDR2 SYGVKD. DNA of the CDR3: TGTGCCATCAGTTTTAGCCAGGGTACCGATGGCTACACCTTC. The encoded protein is CAISFSQGTDGYTF.

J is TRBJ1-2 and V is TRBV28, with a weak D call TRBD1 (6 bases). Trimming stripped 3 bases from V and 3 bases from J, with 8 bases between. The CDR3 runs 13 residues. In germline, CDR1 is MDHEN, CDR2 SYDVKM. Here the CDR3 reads CASSFGQYYGYTF. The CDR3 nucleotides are TGTGCCAGCAGTTTTGGACAGTACTATGGCTACACCTTC.

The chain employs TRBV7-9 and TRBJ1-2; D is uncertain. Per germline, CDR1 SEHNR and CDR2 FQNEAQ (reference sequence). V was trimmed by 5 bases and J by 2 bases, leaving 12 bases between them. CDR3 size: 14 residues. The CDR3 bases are TGTGCCAGCAGCCCTGTGAGGGAAAACTATGGCTACACCTTC. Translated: CASSPVRENYGYTF.

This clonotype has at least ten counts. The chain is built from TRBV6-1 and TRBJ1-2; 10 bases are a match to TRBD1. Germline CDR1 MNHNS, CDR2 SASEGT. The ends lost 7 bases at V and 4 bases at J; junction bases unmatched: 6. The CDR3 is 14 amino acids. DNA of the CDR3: TGTGCCAGCAACTCAGACAGGGGGCCCTATGGCTACACCTTC. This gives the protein CASNSDRGPYGYTF.

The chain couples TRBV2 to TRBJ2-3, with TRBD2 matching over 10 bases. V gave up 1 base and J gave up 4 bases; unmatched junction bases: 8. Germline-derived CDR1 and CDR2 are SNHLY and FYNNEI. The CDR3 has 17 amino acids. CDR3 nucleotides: TGTGCCAGCAGTGAAGAGCGGGGGGGCCAAGGACCAGATACGCAGTATTTT. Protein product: CASSEERGGQGPDTQYF.

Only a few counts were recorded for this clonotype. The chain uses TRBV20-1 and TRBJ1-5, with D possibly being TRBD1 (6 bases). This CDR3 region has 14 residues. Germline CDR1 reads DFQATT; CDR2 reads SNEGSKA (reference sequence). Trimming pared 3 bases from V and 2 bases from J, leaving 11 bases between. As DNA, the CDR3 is TGCAGTGCTAGTTCACAGGGTGGCAATCAGCCCCAGCATTTT. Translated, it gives CSASSQGGNQPQHF.

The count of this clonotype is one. CDR3 amino acids: CASSRPLASGGEKLFF. In nucleotides, the CDR3 is TGTGCCAGTAGCCGCCCTCTGGCCTCCGGAGGAGAAAAACTGTTTTTT. The V call is TRBV19, the J call TRBJ1-4; D is unclear. CDR3 size: 16 residues. Germline CDR1 reads LNHDA; CDR2 reads SQIVND (reference sequence). Trimming left V 6 bases short and J 8 bases short, with 22 bases between.

The CDR3: CASNRDRGYGYTF. In DNA, the CDR3 is TGTGCCAGCAACCGGGACAGGGGGTATGGCTACACCTTC. The chain uses TRBV6-1 and TRBJ1-2, with TRBD1 matching over 11 bases. The germline gives CDR1 MNHNS, CDR2 SASEGT. This CDR3 is 13 amino acids long. J lost 5 bases, V lost 7 bases, and 3 bases had no gene match.

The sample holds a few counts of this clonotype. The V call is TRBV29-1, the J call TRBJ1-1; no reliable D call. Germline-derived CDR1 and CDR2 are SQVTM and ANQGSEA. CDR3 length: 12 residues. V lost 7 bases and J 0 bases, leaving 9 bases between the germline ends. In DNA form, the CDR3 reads TGCAGCGGCTATACCATGAACACTGAAGCTTTCTTT. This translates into CSGYTMNTEAFF.

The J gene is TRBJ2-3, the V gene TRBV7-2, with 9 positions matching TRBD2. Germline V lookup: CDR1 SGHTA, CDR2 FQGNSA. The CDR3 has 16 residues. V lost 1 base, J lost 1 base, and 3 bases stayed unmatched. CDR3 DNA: TGTGCCAGCAGCTTAGTGTCTAGCGGGGGCACAGATACGCAGTATTTT. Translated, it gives CASSLVSSGGTDTQYF.

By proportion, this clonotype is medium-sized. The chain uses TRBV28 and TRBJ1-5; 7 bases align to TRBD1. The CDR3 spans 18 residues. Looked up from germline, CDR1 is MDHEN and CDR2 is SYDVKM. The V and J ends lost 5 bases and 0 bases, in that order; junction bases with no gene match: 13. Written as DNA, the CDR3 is TGTGCCAGCAGTGCCCGAAATAACAGGGGCCCTAGCAATCAGCCCCAGCATTTT. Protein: CASSARNNRGPSNQPQHF.

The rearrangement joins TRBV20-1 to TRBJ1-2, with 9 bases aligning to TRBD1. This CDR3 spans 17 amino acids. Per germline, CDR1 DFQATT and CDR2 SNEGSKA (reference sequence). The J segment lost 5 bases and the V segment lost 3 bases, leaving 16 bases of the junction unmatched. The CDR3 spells CSASAATPGQGGYGYTF. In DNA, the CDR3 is TGCAGTGCTAGTGCCGCTACTCCGGGACAGGGAGGTTATGGCTACACCTTC.

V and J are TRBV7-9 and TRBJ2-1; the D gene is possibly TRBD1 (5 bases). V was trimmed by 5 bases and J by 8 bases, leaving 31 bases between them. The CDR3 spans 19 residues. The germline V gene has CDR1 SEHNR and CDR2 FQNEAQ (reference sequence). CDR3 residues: CASSPRARKGLGLRDEQFF. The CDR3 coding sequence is TGTGCCAGCAGCCCTCGAGCGCGTAAGGGGCTAGGCCTTAGGGATGAGCAGTTCTTC.

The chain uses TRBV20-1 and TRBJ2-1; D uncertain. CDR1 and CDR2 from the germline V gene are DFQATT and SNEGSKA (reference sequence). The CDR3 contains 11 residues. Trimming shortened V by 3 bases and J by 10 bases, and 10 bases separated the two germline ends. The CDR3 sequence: CSASGRSEQFF. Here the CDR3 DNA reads TGCAGTGCTAGCGGACGGAGCGAGCAGTTCTTC.